Below, one T cell receptor beta chain is given with its context. Its matching antigen is unknown. The data derive from a study of response to subunit inactivated influenza vaccine. Whole-study findings and limits: Each seasonal influenza vaccination, the authors suggested, recruits few new T cells.

The CDR3 covers 14 residues. Trimming cost V 1 base and J 4 bases, with 13 bases left between them. CDR1 is DFQATT, CDR2 SNEGSKA, per germline (reference sequence). TCRdb re-called the RT-PCR reads with MiXCR, one entry per CDR3 protein. This table has roughly 780,000 distinct CDR3 sequences, 15% to 20% appearing once. The sequencing used PBMCs from blood, collected about 5 days after vaccination. The gene calls are TRBV20-1 and TRBJ2-5, with D perhaps TRBD2 (6 bases). The sequence came from a man aged 50 to 60 who received an inactivated influenza vaccine. CDR3 amino acids: CSARAGGVTETQYF. Written as DNA, the CDR3 is TGCAGTGCTAGAGCTGGCGGGGTTACAGAGACCCAGTACTTC.